There are many counts of the clone carrying this T cell receptor beta chain. This entry belongs to a study of T cells in Graves' hyperthyroidism and ophthalmopathy. Trimming took off 2 bases at V and 5 bases at J, with 9 bases between the two ends. The CDR3 consists of 13 residues. CDR1 and CDR2 from the germline V gene are SEHNR and FQNEAQ (reference sequence). Amplification of TCR beta CDR3 regions used RNA as the template. The primer set for the first-round RT-PCR of the TCR CDR3 was HTBI. One entry per CDR3 protein, called by TCRdb with MiXCR from the multiplex PCR reads. The repertoire has some 760,000 distinct CDR3 sequences, 14% of them found once; the top ten carry 9.5% to 13%.

The source is a young woman with Graves' hyperthyroidism. The sequenced sample consisted of blood. V usage is TRBV7-9 and J usage is TRBJ2-5; a weak D match, TRBD2 (5 bases). The DNA for the CDR3 is TGTGCCAGCAGCTTATCTAGCTTGGAGACCCAGTACTTC. This encodes CASSLSSLETQYF.